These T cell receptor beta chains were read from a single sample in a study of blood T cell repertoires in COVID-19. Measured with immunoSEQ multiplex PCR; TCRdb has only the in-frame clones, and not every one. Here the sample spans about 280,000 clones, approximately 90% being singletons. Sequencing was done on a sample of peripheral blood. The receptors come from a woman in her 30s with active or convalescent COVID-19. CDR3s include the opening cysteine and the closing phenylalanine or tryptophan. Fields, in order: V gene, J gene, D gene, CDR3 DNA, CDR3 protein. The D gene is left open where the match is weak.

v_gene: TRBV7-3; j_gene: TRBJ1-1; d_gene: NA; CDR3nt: TGTGCCAGCAGCTTAATGGCACAGAACACTGAAGCTTTCTTT; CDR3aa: CASSLMAQNTEAFF
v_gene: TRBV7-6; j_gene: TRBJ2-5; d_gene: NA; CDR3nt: TGTGCCAGCAGCTTAGTAAGGGCCAGGGTCGAGACCCAGTACTTC; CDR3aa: CASSLVRARVETQYF
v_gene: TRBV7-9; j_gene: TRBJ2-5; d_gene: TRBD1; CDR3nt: TGTGCCAGCACTACAGGGGAAGAGACCCAGTACTTC; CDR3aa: CASTTGEETQYF
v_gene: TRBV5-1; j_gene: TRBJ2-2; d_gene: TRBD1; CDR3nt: TGCGCCAGCAGCTTCGGAGGAGACAGGGGAACCGGGGAGCTGTTTTTT; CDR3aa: CASSFGGDRGTGELFF
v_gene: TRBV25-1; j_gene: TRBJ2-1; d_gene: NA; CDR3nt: TGTGCCAGCAGTGTCGCAGGCAATGAGCAGTTCTTC; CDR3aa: CASSVAGNEQFF
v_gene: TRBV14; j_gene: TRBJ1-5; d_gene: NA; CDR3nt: TGTGCCAGCAGCCAATACTCAGGGCAGCCCCAGCATTTT; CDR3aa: CASSQYSGQPQHF
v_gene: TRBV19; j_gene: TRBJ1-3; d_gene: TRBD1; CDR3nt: TGTGCCAGTAGTACCCTGAAGGGGGCATGGTCTGGAAACACCATATATTTT; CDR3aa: CASSTLKGAWSGNTIYF
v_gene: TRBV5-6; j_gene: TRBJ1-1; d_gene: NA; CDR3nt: TGTGCCAGCAGCCTGCAGGGGAGGGAGGTTGAAGCTTTCTTT; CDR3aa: CASSLQGREVEAFF
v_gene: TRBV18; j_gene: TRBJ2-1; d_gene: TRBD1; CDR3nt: TGTGCCAGCTCACCCGACAGGGGGATGTACTACTACAATGAGCAGTTCTTC; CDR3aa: CASSPDRGMYYYNEQFF
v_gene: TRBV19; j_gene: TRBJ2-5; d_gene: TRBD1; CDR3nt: TGTGCCAGTAGTATCGGACAGGGATTGGCCCAGTACTTC; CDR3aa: CASSIGQGLAQYF
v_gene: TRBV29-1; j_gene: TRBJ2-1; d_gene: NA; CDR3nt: TGCAGCGTTGAGGCGTGGGAGGTTGGCTACATCGGGCAGTTCTTC; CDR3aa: CSVEAWEVGYIGQFF
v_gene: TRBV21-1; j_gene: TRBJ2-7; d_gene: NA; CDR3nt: TGTGCCAGCAGCCGACAGGGCCCTTACGAGCAGTACTTC; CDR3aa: CASSRQGPYEQYF